Here is one T cell receptor (beta chain) with its context. In this sample, this clone turned up a few times. Its binding antigen is unknown. Within one base of it there is no much larger clone, and no base qualities were kept. The data stem from a study of early stage breast cancer tumors (dated by TCRdb to about 2017). Concerning the study at large: Of the approximately 16 invasive breast tumors, roughly 12 were found to be estrogen receptor-positive, progesterone receptor-positive and HER2-negative. About 65% of the 12 ER+/PR+/HER2- tumors were invasive ductal carcinomas, while the other four were invasive lobular carcinomas. A read coverage of roughly 10-fold per sample was achieved on average. A total of 2.5 million to 3 million templates, representing roughly 1,100,000 unique clonotypes, were detected across all samples.

Two independent genomic DNA replicates were amplified for each sample, with about 0.5 ug used for blood and about 1.5 ug for tumor or normal breast. Following the manufacturer's instructions, the ImmunoSeq Intro kit was used to carry out TCRB sequencing on genomic DNA. The multiplex PCR ran for 25 to 35 cycles using proprietary primers and spike-in control sequences for absolute quantification. An 87-bp fragment spanning the CDR3 and flanking V and J genes was sequenced with single-end 150-bp reads. Each lane of an Illumina MiSeq using version 3.0 chemistry carried seven multiplexed samples, with two replicates per sample. In the paper's pipeline: Raw data were processed with the vendor's proprietary pipeline, and both replicates were merged into a single result per sample. Productive rearrangements sharing the V-gene family, CDR3 amino acid sequence and J-gene segment were defined as clonotypes. Clonality was computed as 1 minus the normalized Shannon entropy (Pielou evenness) of TCRB abundances. T cell density was estimated as total templates divided by the number of input cells, with the number of input cells inferred from the DNA input amount. Total repertoire diversity and clonality were estimated with Recon using default parameters. A clonotype was considered tumor-enriched if its abundance in tumor exceeded 0.1% and was at least 32-fold higher than its abundance in normal breast. Here the immuneACCESS table is served through TCRdb, limited to in-frame sequences with V and J called. Missing clones are a known gap in these copies; in checked studies unresolved V genes cover under half, and the rest lacks a known reason. V, J and clone size derive from that table, while D and trimming were established from the DNA sequence. This sample lists tens of thousands of clones; approximately 79% were detected once. 3.5% of the sample goes to the ten largest clones.

Summary of the overall study and its limitations: Because the cohort was small, analysis by tumor subtype was not possible. Compared with adjacent normal breast tissue, tumors had approximately 2.5-fold higher T cell density and higher clonality. Enriched TCRB sequences shared across patients were mostly commonly generated sequences, unlikely to play an important role in the tumor microenvironment. Repertoires from blood and normal breast were more alike than repertoires from blood and tumor, and in about 90% of the 16 patients, comparing each tissue with blood separated tumor from normal. Chain pairing and functional markers such as CD4, CD8 and FOXP3 were not captured by bulk genomic DNA sequencing of unsorted cells.

CDR3 length: 12 amino acids, cysteine to phenylalanine. The DNA shown is the 36-base CDR3, in frame from base 1. Relative to germline, V is 6 bases shorter and J is 7 bases shorter, with 15 bases between their ends. Per the germline V gene, SQVTM is the CDR1 and ANQGSEA is the CDR2. The study profiled bulk TCR beta-chain repertoires in matched peripheral blood, tumor and adjacent normal breast tissue taken from around 15 patients with early-stage breast cancer. Before surgery, about 5-11 mL of whole blood was collected in EDTA tubes and processed within 2 hours. Ficoll-Paque centrifugation in SepMate-50 tubes was used to isolate peripheral blood mononuclear cells. For storage in liquid nitrogen, PBMCs were cryopreserved as aliquots of roughly 2 to 4 million cells in about 90% FBS with roughly 10% DMSO. The Qiagen AllPrep DNA/RNA Mini kit was used to extract genomic DNA.

The sequence was obtained from a person aged 60 to 70 with breast cancer. Sequencing used blood. Rearrangement joined TRBV29-1 to TRBJ1-2; the best D guess is TRBD1, with 6 bases matching. The encoded CDR3 is CSVGDPRGGYTF. The nucleotide sequence is given as TGCAGCGTAGGGGACCCCAGGGGTGGCTACACCTTC.